The rows below give T cell receptor beta chains drawn from one sample of a study of T cell responses to AZD1222 COVID-19 vaccine. Clones were sequenced by immunoSEQ multiplex PCR, and TCRdb holds only the in-frame ones, with some missing. Of around 110,000 clones in the sample, about 88% are singletons; the top ten hold around 7%. The sample in question was peripheral blood, obtained on day 0 of AZD1222 vaccination. Receptors were obtained from an adult in good health. CDR3s include the opening cysteine and the closing phenylalanine or tryptophan. D genes are given only for firm matches. Not every row has a clone size; where given, it reads once, few, many or a size class.

V gene	J gene	clone size	D gene	CDR3 DNA	CDR3 protein
TRBV4-2	TRBJ2-7	few	TRBD2	TGTGCCAGCAGCCACGACGGGACTAGCGGGAGTAAAGAGCAGTACTTC	CASSHDGTSGSKEQYF
TRBV6-5	TRBJ2-7	-	-	TGTGCCAGCAGTTACGCGGACTTAACCTACGAGCAGTACTTC	CASSYADLTYEQYF
TRBV6-5	TRBJ1-4	-	-	TGTGCCAGCAGAGTATACAGTGCAGCTAATGAAAAACTGTTTTTT	CASRVYSAANEKLFF
TRBV4-2	TRBJ2-1	-	TRBD2	TGTGCCAGCAGCCAAGACGGAGCGGGGTCCTATCGGGATGAGCAGTTCTTC	CASSQDGAGSYRDEQFF
TRBV28	TRBJ2-7	once	-	TGTGCCAGCAGGTTACAGGGATCCTACGAGCAGTACTTC	CASRLQGSYEQYF
TRBV5-4	TRBJ2-3	-	TRBD2	TGTGCCAGCAGCTTGGGACTAGCGGGAGGGGTAGATACGCAGTATTTT	CASSLGLAGGVDTQYF
TRBV4-1	TRBJ2-3	-	-	TGCGCCAGCAGCCAAGGGGCAGATACGCAGTATTTT	CASSQGADTQYF
TRBV5-1	TRBJ1-5	once	-	TGCGCCAGCAGCCTTGACGGGGGCTTGGCCCAGCATTTT	CASSLDGGLAQHF
TRBV9	TRBJ2-7	-	-	TGTGCCAGCAGCGTAGAACAGGGTAGAGAGCAGTACTTC	CASSVEQGREQYF
TRBV7-2	TRBJ1-1	-	-	TGTGCCAGCAGCCCCACTATGATCGGGGCTGAAGCTTTCTTT	CASSPTMIGAEAFF
TRBV15	TRBJ1-3	-	TRBD1	TGTGCCACCACCCCGACAGGGGGAGGTGGAAACACCATATATTTT	CATTPTGGGGNTIYF
TRBV7-9	TRBJ2-7	-	-	TGTGCCAGCAGTCGAAGCACCTACGAGCAGTACTTC	CASSRSTYEQYF
TRBV7-2	TRBJ2-2	-	-	TGTGCCAGCAATTGGGGGGCCGGGGAGCTGTTTTTT	CASNWGAGELFF
TRBV27	TRBJ1-5	few	-	TGTGCCAGCAGTTTATCGGTCAGCAATCAGCCCCAGCATTTT	CASSLSVSNQPQHF
TRBV30	TRBJ1-3	-	-	TGTGCCTGGAGCACCAGCTCTGGAAACACCATATATTTT	CAWSTSSGNTIYF
TRBV3-1/TRBV3-2	TRBJ1-1	-	-	TGTGCCAGCAGCCAACCCCTAAACTCCGGGACTGAAGCTTTCTTT	CASSQPLNSGTEAFF
TRBV5-4	TRBJ2-7	-	-	TGTGCCAGCAGCCCCACAACGACAGGTTGGCGGAACTTC	CASSPTTTGWRNF
TRBV5-4	TRBJ1-1	-	-	TGTGCCAGCAGCTTGGGACAGAGTGAAGCTTTCTTT	CASSLGQSEAFF
TRBV9	TRBJ2-5	-	TRBD1	TGTGCCAGCAGCGTAGAGGGGGACAGGGCGAGGGAGACCCAGTACTTC	CASSVEGDRARETQYF
TRBV5-4	TRBJ1-2	-	TRBD1	TGTGCCAGCAGCTTGGCAGGGGGCGGCGGCTACACCTTC	CASSLAGGGGYTF
TRBV15	TRBJ2-1	-	-	TGTGCCACCAGCAGCCTAGGGACTTTCTACAATGAGCAGTTCTTC	CATSSLGTFYNEQFF
TRBV4-1	TRBJ1-2	-	-	TGCGCCAGCAGCCAAGAAATGCGACTCTATGGCTACACCTTC	CASSQEMRLYGYTF
TRBV14	TRBJ1-5	-	-	TGTGCCAGCAGCCAAGCAGCCAGAAGACATCAGCCCCAGCATTTT	CASSQAARRHQPQHF
TRBV28	TRBJ1-1	-	-	TGTGCCACCGCGTCTGGGTCCATGAACACTGAAGCTTTCTTT	CATASGSMNTEAFF
TRBV30	TRBJ2-7	-	-	TGTGCCTGGACAAGAGAGTACTACGAGCAGTACTTC	CAWTREYYEQYF
TRBV18	TRBJ2-7	-	-	TGTGCCAGCTCACCATCCCCCCGGTCGGAGTACGAGCAGTACTTC	CASSPSPRSEYEQYF
TRBV7-3	TRBJ2-2	-	TRBD2	TGTGCCAGCAGCCCTTACGGTAGAGCGGGGGGGCCTGGGGAGCTGTTTTTT	CASSPYGRAGGPGELFF
TRBV3-1/TRBV3-2	TRBJ2-1	-	-	TGTGCCAGCAGCCCCGGGACGCCGGAGAGGCAGTTCTTC	CASSPGTPERQFF
TRBV9	TRBJ2-5	-	TRBD1	TGTGCCAGCAGCGCCCTTGGGGCAGGGGGCAGGGAGACCCAGTACTTC	CASSALGAGGRETQYF
TRBV6-5	TRBJ2-5	-	-	TGTGCCAGCAGTTACTCAGGGCAAGAGACCCAGTACTTC	CASSYSGQETQYF
TRBV6-5	TRBJ1-5	-	-	TGTGCCAGCAGTTACCCCAGTGGTAGTAATCAGCCCCAGCATTTT	CASSYPSGSNQPQHF
TRBV28	TRBJ2-7	-	TRBD1	TGTGCCAGCAGTTGGGACAGCGGCGACGAGCAGTACTTC	CASSWDSGDEQYF
TRBV7-2	TRBJ2-7	few	-	TGTGCCAGCAGCTTAAACAGCGGGGACACCTACGAGCAGTACTTC	CASSLNSGDTYEQYF
TRBV6-5	TRBJ2-1	once	TRBD2	TGTGCCAGCAGTTATGGGCAGGGACTAAACAATGAGCAGTTCTTC	CASSYGQGLNNEQFF
TRBV30	TRBJ2-7	-	-	TGTGCCTGGAGTGCCGGATGGGGGCGCAACGAGCAGTACTTC	CAWSAGWGRNEQYF
TRBV28	TRBJ2-1	-	TRBD2	TGTGCCAGCAGTTTAAGGCTGACTAGCGGGCGCAATGAGCAGTTCTTC	CASSLRLTSGRNEQFF